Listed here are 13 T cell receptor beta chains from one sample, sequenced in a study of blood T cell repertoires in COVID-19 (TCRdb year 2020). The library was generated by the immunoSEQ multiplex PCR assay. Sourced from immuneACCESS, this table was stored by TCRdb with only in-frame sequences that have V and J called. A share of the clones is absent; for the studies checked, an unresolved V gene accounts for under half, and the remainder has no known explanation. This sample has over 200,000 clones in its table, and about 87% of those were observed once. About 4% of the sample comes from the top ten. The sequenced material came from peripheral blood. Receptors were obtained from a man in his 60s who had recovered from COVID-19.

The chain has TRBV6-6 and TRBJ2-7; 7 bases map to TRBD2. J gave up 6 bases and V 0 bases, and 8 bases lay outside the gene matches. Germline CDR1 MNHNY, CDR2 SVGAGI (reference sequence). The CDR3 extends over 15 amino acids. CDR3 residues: CASSYSWGGDTEQYF. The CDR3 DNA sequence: TGTGCCAGCAGTTACTCCTGGGGGGGGGATACCGAGCAGTACTTC.

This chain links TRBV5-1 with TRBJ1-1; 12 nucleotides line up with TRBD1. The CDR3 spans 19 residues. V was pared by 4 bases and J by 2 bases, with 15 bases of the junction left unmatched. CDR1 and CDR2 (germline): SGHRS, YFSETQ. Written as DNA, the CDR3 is TGCGCCAGCAGCCTGGCGGGACAGGGGGCGATTCGGGTCAACACTGAAGCTTTCTTT. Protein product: CASSLAGQGAIRVNTEAFF.

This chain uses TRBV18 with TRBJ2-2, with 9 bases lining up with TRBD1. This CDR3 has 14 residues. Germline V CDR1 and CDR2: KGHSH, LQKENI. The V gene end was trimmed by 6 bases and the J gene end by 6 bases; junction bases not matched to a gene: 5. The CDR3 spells CASSHRDRAGELFF. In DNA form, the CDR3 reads TGTGCCAGCTCCCACCGGGACAGGGCCGGGGAGCTGTTTTTT. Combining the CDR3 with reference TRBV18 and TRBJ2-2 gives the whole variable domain NAGVMQNPRHLVRRRGQEARLRCSPMKGHSHVYWYRQLPEEGLKFMVYLQKENIIDESGMPKERFSAEFPKEGPSILRIQQVVRGDSAAYFCASSHRDRAGELFFGEGSRLTVL.

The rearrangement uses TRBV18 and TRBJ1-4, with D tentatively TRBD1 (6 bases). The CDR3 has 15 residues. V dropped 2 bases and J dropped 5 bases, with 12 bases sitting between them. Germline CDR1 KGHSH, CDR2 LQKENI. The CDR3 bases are TGTGCCAGCTCACCAAATCAGGGGCCAAATGAAAAACTGTTTTTT. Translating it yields CASSPNQGPNEKLFF.

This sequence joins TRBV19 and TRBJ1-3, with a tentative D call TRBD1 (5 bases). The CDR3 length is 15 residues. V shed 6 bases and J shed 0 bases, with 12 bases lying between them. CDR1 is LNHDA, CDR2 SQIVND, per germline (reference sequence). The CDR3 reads CASSLQAVSGNTIYF. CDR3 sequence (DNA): TGTGCCAGTAGCCTACAGGCCGTCTCTGGAAACACCATATATTTT.

In nucleotides, the CDR3 is TGTGCCAGCATGCTTTCAGGGTTTTCTGGGACTGAAGCTTTCTTT. Its translation: CASMLSGFSGTEAFF. The V call is TRBV2, the J call TRBJ1-1, with D perhaps TRBD1 (5 bases). This CDR3 is 15 amino acids long. The germline gives CDR1 SNHLY, CDR2 FYNNEI. V lost 7 bases, J lost 5 bases, and 20 bases lay in between.

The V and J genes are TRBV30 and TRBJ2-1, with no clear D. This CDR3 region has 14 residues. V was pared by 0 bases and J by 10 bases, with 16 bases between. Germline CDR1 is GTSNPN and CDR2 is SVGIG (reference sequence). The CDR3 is CAWSVQTSSLEQFF. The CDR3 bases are TGTGCCTGGAGTGTACAGACCTCCTCCCTCGAGCAGTTCTTC.

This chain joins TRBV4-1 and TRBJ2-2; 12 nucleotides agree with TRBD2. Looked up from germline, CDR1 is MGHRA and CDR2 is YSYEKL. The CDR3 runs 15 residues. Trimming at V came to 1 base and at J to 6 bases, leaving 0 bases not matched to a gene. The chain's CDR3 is CASSQGTSGAGELFF. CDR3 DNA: TGCGCCAGCAGCCAAGGGACTAGCGGGGCCGGGGAGCTGTTTTTT.

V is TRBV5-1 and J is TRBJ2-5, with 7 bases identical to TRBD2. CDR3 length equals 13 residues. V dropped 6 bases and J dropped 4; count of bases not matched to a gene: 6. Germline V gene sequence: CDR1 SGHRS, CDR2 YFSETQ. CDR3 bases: TGCGCCAGCATGCTGGCGGGGGTAGAGACCCAGTACTTC. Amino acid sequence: CASMLAGVETQYF.

The CDR3 protein is CASRMRRTGEKLFF. The CDR3 DNA reads TGTGCCAGCAGGATGCGGAGGACAGGAGAAAAACTGTTTTTT. V is TRBV2 and J is TRBJ1-4; 7 nucleotides align to TRBD1. CDR3 length: 14 residues. Germline CDR1 is SNHLY and CDR2 is FYNNEI. V dropped 6 bases and J dropped 8; count of bases not matched to a gene: 9.

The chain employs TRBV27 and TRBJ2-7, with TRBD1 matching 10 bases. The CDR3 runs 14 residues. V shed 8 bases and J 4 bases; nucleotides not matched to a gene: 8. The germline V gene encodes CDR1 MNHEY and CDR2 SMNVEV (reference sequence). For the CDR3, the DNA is TGTGCCAGCTCGGCGGACAGGGGGACATACGAGCAGTACTTC. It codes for CASSADRGTYEQYF.

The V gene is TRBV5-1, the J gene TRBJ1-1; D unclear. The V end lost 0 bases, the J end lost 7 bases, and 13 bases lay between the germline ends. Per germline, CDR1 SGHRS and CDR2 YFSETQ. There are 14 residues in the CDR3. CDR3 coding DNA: TGCGCCAGCAGCTTGGCGGGGTTTGGCGTTGAAGCTTTCTTT. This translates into CASSLAGFGVEAFF.

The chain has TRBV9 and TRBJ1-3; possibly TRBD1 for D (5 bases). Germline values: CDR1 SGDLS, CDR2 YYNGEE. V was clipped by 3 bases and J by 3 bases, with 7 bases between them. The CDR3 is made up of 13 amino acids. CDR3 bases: TGTGCCAGCAGCGCGGGACTTGGAAACACCATATATTTT. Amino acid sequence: CASSAGLGNTIYF.